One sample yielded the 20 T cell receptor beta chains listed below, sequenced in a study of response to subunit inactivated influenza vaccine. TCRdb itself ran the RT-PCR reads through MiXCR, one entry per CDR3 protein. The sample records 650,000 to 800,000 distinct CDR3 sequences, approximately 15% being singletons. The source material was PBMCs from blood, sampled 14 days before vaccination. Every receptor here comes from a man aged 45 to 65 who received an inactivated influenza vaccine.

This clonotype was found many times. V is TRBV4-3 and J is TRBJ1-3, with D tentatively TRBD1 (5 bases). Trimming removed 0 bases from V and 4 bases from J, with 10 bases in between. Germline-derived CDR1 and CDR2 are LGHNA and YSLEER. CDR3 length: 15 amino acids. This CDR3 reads CASSQDSRVGNTIYF. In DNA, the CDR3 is TGCGCCAGCAGCCAAGATTCCAGGGTCGGAAACACCATATATTTT.

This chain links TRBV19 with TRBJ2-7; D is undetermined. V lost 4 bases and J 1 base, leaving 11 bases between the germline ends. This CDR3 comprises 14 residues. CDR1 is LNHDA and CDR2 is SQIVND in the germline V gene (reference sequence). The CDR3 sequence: CASSTMTRSYEQYF. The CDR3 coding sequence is TGTGCCAGTAGTACGATGACAAGATCCTACGAGCAGTACTTC.

CDR3 DNA sequence: TGTGCCAGCAGCCCATGGGACAGGGGTTTCTACGAGCAGTACTTC. Its protein product is CASSPWDRGFYEQYF. This chain links TRBV3-1 with TRBJ2-7; 10 bases agree with TRBD1. Trimming removed 4 bases from V and 3 bases from J; junction bases left unmatched: 6. This CDR3 has 15 residues. Germline CDR1 reads LGHDT; CDR2 reads YNNKEL (reference sequence).

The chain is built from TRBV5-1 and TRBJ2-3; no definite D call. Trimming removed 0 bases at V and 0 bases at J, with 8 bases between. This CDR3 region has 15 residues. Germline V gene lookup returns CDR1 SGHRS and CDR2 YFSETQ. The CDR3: CASSLDGVSTDTQYF. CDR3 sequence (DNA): TGCGCCAGCAGCTTGGATGGGGTGAGCACAGATACGCAGTATTTT.

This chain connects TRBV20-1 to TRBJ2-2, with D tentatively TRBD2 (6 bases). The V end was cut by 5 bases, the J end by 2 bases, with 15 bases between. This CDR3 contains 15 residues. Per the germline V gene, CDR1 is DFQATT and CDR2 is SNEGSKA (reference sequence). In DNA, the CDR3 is TGCAGTGCTCAATCCGGGACTCAAAACACCGGGGAGCTGTTTTTT. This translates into CSAQSGTQNTGELFF.

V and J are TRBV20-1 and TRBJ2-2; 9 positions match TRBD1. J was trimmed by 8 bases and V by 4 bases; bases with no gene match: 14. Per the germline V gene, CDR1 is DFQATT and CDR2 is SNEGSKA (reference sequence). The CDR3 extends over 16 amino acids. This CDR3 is CSATLGQGPAWGELFF. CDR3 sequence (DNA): TGCAGTGCTACCCTCGGACAGGGGCCAGCTTGGGGGGAGCTGTTTTTT.

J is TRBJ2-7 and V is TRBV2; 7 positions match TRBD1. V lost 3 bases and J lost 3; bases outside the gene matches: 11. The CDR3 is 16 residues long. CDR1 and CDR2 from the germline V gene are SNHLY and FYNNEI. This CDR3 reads CASSEPSRAGGYEQYF. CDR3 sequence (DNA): TGTGCCAGCAGTGAGCCCTCTCGGGCAGGGGGCTACGAGCAGTACTTC.

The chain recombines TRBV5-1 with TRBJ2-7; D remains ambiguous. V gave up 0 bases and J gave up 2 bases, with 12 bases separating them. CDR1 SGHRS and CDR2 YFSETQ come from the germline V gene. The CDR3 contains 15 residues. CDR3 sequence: CASSLGAAQPYEQYF. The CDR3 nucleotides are TGCGCCAGCAGCTTGGGCGCAGCCCAGCCCTACGAGCAGTACTTC.

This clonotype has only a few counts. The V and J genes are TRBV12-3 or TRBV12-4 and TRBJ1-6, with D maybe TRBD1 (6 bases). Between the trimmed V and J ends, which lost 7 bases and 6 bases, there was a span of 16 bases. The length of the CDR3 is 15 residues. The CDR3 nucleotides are TGTGCCAGCACCCTGGCGGGGGGCGGTAATTCACCCCTCCACTTT. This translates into CASTLAGGGNSPLHF.

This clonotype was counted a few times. CDR3 nucleotides: TGTGCCAGCAGTTTTTCTCGCGGTTCTACGCAGTATTTT. Its protein product is CASSFSRGSTQYF. V and J are TRBV12-3 or TRBV12-4 and TRBJ2-3; no firm D call. The CDR3 runs 13 residues. The V gene lost 3 bases and the J gene lost 8 bases, with 12 bases spanning the gap.

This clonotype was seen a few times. CDR3 loop: CASWWGPNTTISSGNTIYF. In DNA, the CDR3 is TGCGCCAGCTGGTGGGGGCCCAATACCACTATTTCCTCTGGAAACACCATATATTTT. The J gene is TRBJ1-3, the V gene TRBV5-1, with D possibly TRBD1 on 6 matching bases. V lost 7 bases and J 0 bases, leaving 26 bases between the germline ends. CDR1 is SGHRS and CDR2 is YFSETQ in the germline V gene. CDR3 length: 19 residues.

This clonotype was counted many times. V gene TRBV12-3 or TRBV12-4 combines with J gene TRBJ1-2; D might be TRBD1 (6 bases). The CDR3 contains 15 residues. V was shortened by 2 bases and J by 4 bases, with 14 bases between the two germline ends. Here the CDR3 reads CASSLSLGGRYGYTF. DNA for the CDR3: TGTGCCAGCAGTTTAAGTCTAGGGGGTCGCTATGGCTACACCTTC.

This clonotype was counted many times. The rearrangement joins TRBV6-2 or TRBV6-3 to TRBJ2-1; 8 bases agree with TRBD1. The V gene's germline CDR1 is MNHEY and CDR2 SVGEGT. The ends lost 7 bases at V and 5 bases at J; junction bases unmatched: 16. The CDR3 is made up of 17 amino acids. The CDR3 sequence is CASTQGGWDRRNNEQFF. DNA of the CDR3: TGTGCCAGCACCCAAGGAGGGTGGGACAGGAGGAACAATGAGCAGTTCTTC.

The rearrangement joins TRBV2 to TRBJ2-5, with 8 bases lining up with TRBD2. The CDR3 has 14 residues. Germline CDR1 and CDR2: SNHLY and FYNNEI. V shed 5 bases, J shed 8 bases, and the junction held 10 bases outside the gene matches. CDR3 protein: CASSPHRTSPTQYF. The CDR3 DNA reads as TGTGCCAGCAGTCCCCACAGGACTAGCCCAACCCAGTACTTC. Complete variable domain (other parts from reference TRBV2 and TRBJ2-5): EPEVTQTPSHQVTQMGQEVILRCVPISNHLYFYWYRQILGQKVEFLVSFYNNEISEKSEIFDDQFSVERPDGSNFTLKIRSTKLEDSAMYFCASSPHRTSPTQYFGPGTRLLVL.

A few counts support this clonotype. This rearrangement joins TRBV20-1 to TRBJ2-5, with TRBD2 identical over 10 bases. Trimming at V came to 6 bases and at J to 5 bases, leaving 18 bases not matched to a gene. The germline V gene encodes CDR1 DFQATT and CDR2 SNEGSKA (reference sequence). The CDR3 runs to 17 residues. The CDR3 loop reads CSAAKTELAGEFETQYF. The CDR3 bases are TGCAGTGCGGCCAAAACCGAGCTAGCGGGAGAGTTTGAGACCCAGTACTTC.

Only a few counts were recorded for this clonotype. CDR3 region: CASSGAGGAYEQYF. The CDR3 bases are TGTGCCAGCAGCGGGGCGGGAGGGGCCTACGAGCAGTACTTC. V is TRBV4-2 and J is TRBJ2-7, with 9 bases matching TRBD2. CDR3 length: 14 residues. In germline, CDR1 is LGHNA, CDR2 YNFKEQ. V was clipped by 5 bases and J by 2 bases; unmatched bases: 4.

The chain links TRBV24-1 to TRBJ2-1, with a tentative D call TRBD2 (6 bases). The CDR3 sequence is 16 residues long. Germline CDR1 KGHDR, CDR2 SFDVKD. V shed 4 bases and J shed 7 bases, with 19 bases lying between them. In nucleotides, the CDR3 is TGTGCCACCAGTGAGCCCGGGACTGCAGCCAGTAATGAGCAGTTCTTC. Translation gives CATSEPGTAASNEQFF.

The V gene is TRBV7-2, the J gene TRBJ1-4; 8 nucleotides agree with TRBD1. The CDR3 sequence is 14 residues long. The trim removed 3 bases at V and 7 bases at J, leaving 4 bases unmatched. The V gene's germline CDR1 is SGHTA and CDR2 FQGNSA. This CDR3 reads CASSFNTGGEKLFF. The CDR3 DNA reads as TGTGCCAGCAGCTTTAATACAGGGGGTGAAAAACTGTTTTTT.

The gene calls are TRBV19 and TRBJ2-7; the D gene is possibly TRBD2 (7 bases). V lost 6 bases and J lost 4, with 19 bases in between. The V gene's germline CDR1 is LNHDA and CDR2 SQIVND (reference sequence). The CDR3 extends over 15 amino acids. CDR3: CASSEVGGGRYEQYF. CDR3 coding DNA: TGTGCCAGTAGCGAAGTAGGGGGGGGCCGATACGAGCAGTACTTC.

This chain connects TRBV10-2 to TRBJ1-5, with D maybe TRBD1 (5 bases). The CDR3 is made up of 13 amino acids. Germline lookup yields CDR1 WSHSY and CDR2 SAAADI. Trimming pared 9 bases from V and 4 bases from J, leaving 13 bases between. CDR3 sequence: CASRQGINQPQHF. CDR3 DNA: TGCGCCAGTCGTCAGGGTATTAATCAGCCCCAGCATTTT.